The clone carrying this TCR beta chain appeared a single time. The data belong to a study of blood T cell repertoires in COVID-19. Deletions cut 6 bases from V and 5 bases from J, with 20 bases between. Germline V gene sequence: CDR1 MNHEY, CDR2 SMNVEV (reference sequence). This CDR3 has 15 amino acids. How the authors handled the data: Estimation of nucleated cell counts relied on the amplification of reference gene primers. The protocol was immunoSEQ multiplex PCR, while the TCRdb copy is restricted to in-frame clones and leaves out a portion. D and trimming come from the DNA, and the V and J calls and clone size come from that table. Altogether roughly 220,000 clones are present, roughly 90% being singletons, with the ten largest covering around 2%.

This chain connects TRBV27 to TRBJ2-7, with D tentatively TRBD2 (5 bases). Sequenced input: peripheral blood. This sequence originates from a man aged 25 to 40 who had recovered from COVID-19. The CDR3 bases are TGTGCCAGCAGCCTAAGCGGCGGTAGATTCCACGAGCAGTACTTC. Protein sequence: CASSLSGGRFHEQYF.